This T cell receptor beta chain is from a study of graft-versus-host responses after intestinal transplantation. Study context: Transplantation in recipients was multivisceral, liver-intestinal, or isolated intestinal. Anti-thymocyte globulin induction, then tacrolimus and steroids for roughly 3 years, went to all recipients.

The study, taken as a whole, reports: Allografts from individuals with graft-donor T cell macrochimerism displayed high graft-versus-host to host-versus-graft clonal ratios. GvH clones were identified in recipient marrow, with some first appearing in ileum or blood.

Sequenced by immunoSEQ multiplex PCR; TCRdb stores in-frame clones only, minus some. The sample consists of some 43,000 clones, approximately 95% of them appearing once. Note on this clone: What it binds is unknown.

Germline values: CDR1 MNHEY, CDR2 SVGAGI. Between the trimmed V and J ends, which lost 2 bases and 1 base, there was a span of 8 bases. The CDR3 totals 14 residues. The TCR was taken from a human patient who received an intestinal transplant, so some T cells may come from the graft donor. V gene TRBV6-5 combines with J gene TRBJ1-1, with D perhaps TRBD1 (5 bases). Sequences were derived from PBMCs, sampled approximately 350 days after intestinal transplant. CDR3 nucleotides: TGTGCCAGCAGTTACGGAGGGGAGAACACTGAAGCTTTCTTT. This gives the protein CASSYGGENTEAFF.